These T cell receptor beta chains were read from a single sample in a study of tumor-infiltrating lymphocytes in localized non-small cell lung cancer. Sequencing used immunoSEQ multiplex PCR; TCRdb keeps in-frame clones, though not all of them. The sample lists some 6,800 clones, approximately 67% seen once, with approximately 13% in the top ten. The sequenced sample consisted of uninvolved lung tissue not adjacent to the tumor. Receptors were obtained from a human donor with non-small cell lung cancer. CDR3s include the opening cysteine and the closing phenylalanine or tryptophan. The order of the fields is V gene, D gene, J gene, clone size, CDR3 protein, CDR3 DNA. D genes are given only for firm matches. The size of a clone is reported for some rows only, either as once, few or many, or as a class for expanded clones.

TRBV2	.	TRBJ1-2	.	CASSEDRAYGYTF	TGTGCCAGCAGTGAAGACAGGGCTTATGGCTACACCTTC
TRBV11-2	.	TRBJ2-2	.	CASSPAVEGTGELFF	TGTGCCAGCAGCCCCGCGGTAGAGGGAACCGGGGAGCTGTTTTTT
TRBV6-1	.	TRBJ1-2	.	CASTNEIYGYTF	TGTGCCAGCACGAACGAAATTTATGGCTACACCTTC
TRBV4-2	TRBD2	TRBJ2-5	.	CASSQGRGAETQYF	TGTGCCAGCAGCCAAGGGCGGGGGGCTGAGACCCAGTACTTC
TRBV7-6	TRBD1	TRBJ2-7	.	CASSFRGQGAFYEQYF	TGTGCCAGCAGCTTCAGGGGACAGGGGGCCTTCTACGAGCAGTACTTC
TRBV5-1	TRBD1	TRBJ2-3	.	CASSSGTGTDTQYF	TGCGCCAGCAGCTCCGGGACAGGGACGGATACGCAGTATTTT
TRBV5-4	TRBD2	TRBJ2-7	medium-sized	CASRPGLGGYEQYF	TGTGCCAGCAGGCCGGGACTAGGAGGCTACGAGCAGTACTTC
TRBV15	.	TRBJ1-1	medium-sized	CATSRVTAGGTEAFF	TGTGCCACCAGCAGAGTTACAGCCGGCGGCACTGAAGCTTTCTTT
TRBV11-2	TRBD2	TRBJ2-7	.	CASSLFIGGNEQYF	TGTGCCAGCAGCTTGTTTATCGGGGGGAACGAGCAGTACTTC
TRBV30	TRBD2	TRBJ2-3	.	CAWRGFGGIDTQYF	TGTGCCTGGAGAGGGTTCGGGGGGATAGATACGCAGTATTTT
TRBV6-1	.	TRBJ1-1	.	CASSEARARVNTEAFF	TGTGCCAGCAGTGAAGCTCGGGCTAGGGTGAACACTGAAGCTTTCTTT
TRBV27	.	TRBJ1-4	.	CASSLNTGLPNEKLFF	TGTGCCAGCAGCTTGAACACAGGGTTGCCTAATGAAAAACTGTTTTTT
TRBV4-2	TRBD1	TRBJ1-4	.	CASSQVRTGGGLGEKLFF	TGTGCCAGCAGCCAAGTGAGGACAGGGGGCGGGTTGGGGGAAAAACTGTTTTTT
TRBV9	.	TRBJ1-2	.	CASTGTTNYGYTF	TGTGCCAGCACTGGGACGACTAACTATGGCTACACCTTC
TRBV6-5	.	TRBJ1-5	.	CASSYDGISNQPQHF	TGTGCCAGCAGTTACGACGGGATTAGCAATCAGCCCCAGCATTTT
TRBV11-3	TRBD1	TRBJ1-1	.	CASSLDRGGTEAFF	TGTGCCAGCAGCCTCGACAGGGGAGGCACTGAAGCTTTCTTT
TRBV5-6	.	TRBJ1-1	.	CASSAPYRGSLTTEAFF	TGTGCCAGCAGCGCCCCTTATCGGGGCAGCCTAACCACTGAAGCTTTCTTT
TRBV5-1	.	TRBJ2-7	few	CASSLVATTGEQYF	TGCGCCAGCAGCTTGGTCGCGACCACAGGGGAGCAGTACTTC
TRBV30	TRBD1	TRBJ1-6	.	CACRDSISYNSPLHF	TGTGCCTGTCGGGACAGTATCTCCTATAATTCACCCCTCCACTTT
TRBV6-5	TRBD2	TRBJ2-1	.	CASSWEGGHNEQFF	TGTGCCAGCAGTTGGGAGGGAGGGCACAATGAGCAGTTCTTC
TRBV15	.	TRBJ1-2	.	CATAVDGYGYTF	TGTGCCACCGCGGTCGACGGCTATGGCTACACCTTC
TRBV5-6	.	TRBJ2-7	.	CASSYQRRQYF	TGTGCCAGCAGCTACCAACGGAGGCAGTACTTC
TRBV28	.	TRBJ2-1	.	CASSFGPTGEFF	TGTGCCAGCAGTTTTGGGCCTACGGGGGAATTCTTC
TRBV5-6	.	TRBJ1-1	.	CASSPKPDSRGVLAFF	TGTGCCAGCAGCCCGAAGCCTGATTCGCGCGGGGTGTTAGCTTTCTTT
TRBV7-8	TRBD1	TRBJ2-7	few	CASSLASRTGDYEQYF	TGTGCCAGCAGCTTAGCGAGTAGGACAGGGGACTACGAGCAGTACTTC
TRBV29-1	TRBD1	TRBJ1-1	.	CSVAGQGYPEAFF	TGCAGCGTCGCGGGACAGGGATACCCTGAAGCTTTCTTT
TRBV6-1	.	TRBJ1-1	.	CATKGGTEAFF	TGTGCCACAAAGGGGGGCACTGAAGCTTTCTTT
TRBV5-1	.	TRBJ2-7	.	CASSSALRTVSYEQYF	TGCGCCAGCAGCTCCGCCCTAAGGACAGTCTCCTACGAGCAGTACTTC
TRBV10-3	.	TRBJ2-1	.	CAISSANEQFF	TGTGCCATCTCTAGCGCGAATGAGCAGTTCTTC
TRBV7-2	TRBD1	TRBJ1-5	.	CASSLEDRANQPQHF	TGTGCCAGCAGCTTAGAGGACAGGGCGAATCAGCCCCAGCATTTT
TRBV2	.	TRBJ1-1	few	CASSGGAGVNTEAFF	TGTGCCAGCAGTGGGGGAGCAGGGGTGAACACTGAAGCTTTCTTT
TRBV7-2	.	TRBJ1-1	.	CASSLAWGSTEAFF	TGTGCCAGCAGCTTAGCGTGGGGTAGCACTGAAGCTTTCTTT
TRBV7-2	TRBD1	TRBJ1-5	.	CASSSGTGLDQPQHF	TGTGCCAGCAGCTCCGGGACAGGGCTAGATCAGCCCCAGCATTTT
TRBV6-5	TRBD1	TRBJ1-1	.	CASKLRQGLTEAFF	TGTGCCAGCAAACTCAGACAGGGGCTGACTGAAGCTTTCTTT
TRBV7-2	.	TRBJ2-5	.	CASSLVLGWETQYF	TGTGCCAGCAGCTTAGTTTTAGGGTGGGAGACCCAGTACTTC
TRBV2	.	TRBJ1-1	.	CASSERNTEAFF	TGTGCCAGCAGTGAAAGGAACACTGAAGCTTTCTTT
TRBV30	.	TRBJ1-1	.	CAWTTGFNTEAFF	TGTGCCTGGACCACCGGATTCAACACTGAAGCTTTCTTT
TRBV25-1	.	TRBJ1-1	.	CASSRLGTEAFF	TGTGCCAGCAGTAGGCTGGGCACTGAAGCTTTCTTT
TRBV2	.	TRBJ1-5	.	CASSEGNRHQPQHF	TGTGCCAGCAGTGAGGGGAACAGACATCAGCCCCAGCATTTT
TRBV11-3	TRBD1	TRBJ2-1	.	CASSLAGSSDRENEQFF	TGTGCCAGCAGCTTAGCAGGAAGCTCGGACAGGGAAAATGAGCAGTTCTTC
TRBV27	.	TRBJ2-2	once	CASRRQGGTGELFF	TGTGCCAGCAGGCGACAGGGAGGAACCGGGGAGCTGTTTTTT
TRBV6-5	.	TRBJ1-2	large	CASSYTAGTNYGYTF	TGTGCCAGCAGTTACACTGCGGGGACCAACTATGGCTACACCTTC
TRBV5-4	.	TRBJ1-2	few	CASSLPGEDYGYTF	TGTGCCAGCAGCTTGCCAGGGGAGGACTATGGCTACACCTTC
TRBV5-1	.	TRBJ2-1	.	CASSPRALSNEQFF	TGCGCCAGCAGCCCTAGGGCGCTCTCCAATGAGCAGTTCTTC
TRBV29-1	TRBD1	TRBJ2-7	.	CSVDTTGESRQYF	TGCAGCGTTGACACGACAGGGGAAAGCCGGCAGTACTTC
TRBV11-3	TRBD1	TRBJ2-1	.	CASSLETGVQFF	TGTGCCAGCAGCTTAGAAACAGGGGTGCAGTTCTTC
TRBV7-8	.	TRBJ2-3	.	CASSPEGSTDTQYF	TGTGCCAGCAGCCCTGAAGGTAGCACAGATACGCAGTATTTT
TRBV11-3	.	TRBJ2-7	.	CASSFGTYEQYF	TGTGCCAGCAGCTTTGGGACCTACGAGCAGTACTTC
TRBV7-2	TRBD2	TRBJ2-7	large	CASSLWRGSDEQYF	TGTGCCAGCAGCTTATGGCGGGGGTCCGACGAGCAGTACTTC
TRBV30	.	TRBJ1-2	.	CAWSAGDGYGYTF	TGTGCCTGGAGTGCGGGGGATGGCTATGGCTACACCTTC
TRBV6-5	.	TRBJ2-7	.	CASSYSADSSYEQYF	TGTGCCAGCAGTTACTCGGCGGATAGCTCCTACGAGCAGTACTTC
TRBV4-3	.	TRBJ2-6	once	CASSQDTGANVLTF	TGCGCCAGCAGCCAAGATACCGGGGCCAACGTCCTGACTTTC
TRBV21-1	.	TRBJ1-2	.	CASSKANQQTYGYTF	TGTGCCAGCAGCAAAGCGAATCAACAGACCTATGGCTACACCTTC